This T cell receptor beta chain was profiled in a study of Ad26.COV2.S vaccination and SARS-CoV-2 variants (dated by TCRdb to the early 2020s). About the study as a whole: The specificity and breadth of SARS-CoV-2-reactive T cell receptors after Ad26.COV2.S vaccination were assessed by TCRbeta repertoire sequencing. The TCR-sequenced set comprised approximately 32 samples: 19 Ad26.COV2.S vaccine recipients, 5 placebo recipients and 8 SARS-CoV-2 convalescent individuals. What the research found in general, with its limitations: Ad26.COV2.S recipients had higher spike-specific TCR breadth than placebo recipients (P = 0.0014). Substantial breadth of spike-specific CD8+ and CD4+ T cell responses was reported after vaccination. Vaccine and placebo recipients had similar non-spike TCR breadth, a finding consistent with the vaccine containing only spike. The authors noted that total T cell responses may have been underestimated by the TCR breadth and depth analyses.

Comment on this clone: Its antigen specificity is not known. No base-level quality is on record; no much larger clone is a single base apart.

Trimming accounts for 5 bases at V and 8 bases at J, while the number of junction bases matched to no gene is 7. Counted from cysteine to phenylalanine, this CDR3 has 14 amino acids. CDR3 DNA is the only sequence kept; it has 42 bases, read in frame from the first base. The germline V gene yields MNHEY for CDR1 and SVGAGI for CDR2. The immunoSEQ Assay was used to sequence TCRbeta CDR3 regions. After extraction, genomic DNA underwent amplification by bias-controlled multiplex PCR, followed by high-throughput sequencing. The study's own analysis went as follows. Collapsing and filtering of sequences were performed to quantify the absolute abundance of each unique TCRbeta CDR3 region. T cell fraction was estimated by normalization of TCRbeta template counts to usable DNA, with usable DNA being measured through amplification of reference genes present in all nucleated cells. Repertoire TCRs were annotated as SARS-CoV-2-specific when V gene, CDR3 amino acid sequence and J gene were exactly matched to a known reactive TCR set. The reference SARS-CoV-2 TCR set came from MIRA and was filtered for enrichment in COVID-19-positive ImmuneCODE repertoires, removing public or cross-reactive TCRs. Using the MIRA antigens, annotated TCRs were further analysed by specific ORF or by position within an ORF. Breadth was defined as the number of annotated unique rearrangements divided by the total number of unique productive rearrangements, and depth was defined as the summed frequency of the annotated unique rearrangements. Two-sided Wilcoxon rank-sum tests were used to compare TCR breadth between groups. TCRdb retrieved this table from immuneACCESS and kept in-frame rearrangements only. Not all clones are present; in checked studies, unresolved V genes account for under half, and no reason is known for the remainder. V and J calls plus clone size are reproduced from that table; the DNA served to infer D and trimming. The sample table records about 350,000 clones; 92% of these occur just once. The ten most abundant clones make up around 4% of the sample.

The sample's time point label, in plain terms: individuals recovered from natural SARS-CoV-2 infection. This clonotype was sampled from a human donor who had recovered from COVID-19. The starting material was peripheral blood, obtained after recovery from COVID-19. The rearranged segments are TRBV6-5 and TRBJ1-4; 8 central bases correspond to TRBD1. The CDR3 reads CASSQGAGREKLFF. The bases read TGTGCCAGCAGTCAGGGGGCTGGAAGGGAAAAACTGTTTTTT.